This paragraph reports one T cell receptor (beta chain). Its antigen is undetermined. This sample was taken from a study of memory CD4+ T cells and cytomegalovirus serostatus. At the level of the study: Of the healthy Belgian adults, several were CMV seropositive and fewer than 30 seronegative. Broader study findings: Of approximately 150 reported CMV TCRbeta sequences, under 70 were found in memory CD4+ repertoires. A US-trained random forest predicted CMV serostatus with median AUC roughly 0.91.

Single viable CD3+CD4+CD8-CD45RO+ cells were sorted as the memory CD4+ T cells. Donors' CMV status reflects serum IgG against pp150, pp28, p38, p52. Some clones are missing from TCRdb's copy, which holds only in-frame ones; the method was immunoSEQ multiplex PCR. The table lists tens of thousands of clones, approximately 80% of them singletons. Trimming left V 5 bases short and J 6 bases short, with 20 bases between. CDR1 SNHLY and CDR2 FYNNEI come from the germline V gene. The CDR3 is made up of 16 amino acids. This receptor was taken from an adult in good health and CMV-seronegative. Source material: memory CD4+ T cells from blood. The chain employs TRBV2 and TRBJ1-5, with D perhaps TRBD1 (5 bases). CDR3 DNA: TGTGCCAGCAGTAGAAATAGGGGCGCAGGGTCTCAGCCCCAGCATTTT. Amino acid sequence: CASSRNRGAGSQPQHF.